One TCR beta chain is described in this entry. The antigen remains undetermined. Per the germline V gene, CDR1 is SGHTA and CDR2 is FQGTGA. V gave up 5 bases and J gave up 9 bases, with 7 bases separating them. CDR3 length equals 11 residues. The sample comes from a study of T cells in localized non-small cell lung cancer. Overall study findings and caveats: Uninvolved adjacent lung, not tumor, had the highest T cell clonality. Sequencing was limited to one tumor region, leaving the possibility of heterogeneity open.

Some clones are missing from TCRdb's copy, which holds only in-frame ones; the method was immunoSEQ multiplex PCR. The sample contains about 21,000 clones, approximately 84% of which appear only once. The chain uses TRBV7-3 and TRBJ2-2, with no clear D. Sequencing was performed on peripheral blood, taken before any cancer treatment. This receptor was identified in a man aged 35 to 70 with stage I lung adenocarcinoma. In DNA form, the CDR3 reads TGTGCCAGCAGCCCACCTCGGGAGCTGTTTTTT. It specifies CASSPPRELFF. The whole variable domain, remainder taken from reference TRBV7-3 and TRBJ2-2, is GAGVSQTPSNKVTEKGKYVELRCDPISGHTALYWYRQSLGQGPEFLIYFQGTGAADDSGLPNDRFFAVRPEGSVSTLKIQRTERGDSAVYLCASSPPRELFFGEGSRLTVL.